This TCR beta chain was found in a study of Graves' ophthalmopathy and Graves' hyperthyroidism. Study-wide findings and caveats: Among expanded thyroid clonotypes above 0.001 frequency, most also occurred in blood.

Ophthalmopathy donors were characterized by moderate-to-severe activity, CAS of at least 3, NOSPECS of at least 4, and duration under 3 months. Someone took the PBMCs out of approximately 9 ml of fresh peripheral blood. This CDR3 has 15 amino acids. Germline V gene data show CDR1 as LNHNV and CDR2 as YYDKDF (reference sequence). Trimming pared 2 bases from V and 0 bases from J, leaving 10 bases between. About this clonotype: Its antigen is still unknown.

Amplification of TCR beta CDR3 regions used RNA transcripts. First-round RT-PCR used HTBI primers; second-round multiplex PCR followed. TCRdb processed the multiplex PCR reads anew with MiXCR; each CDR3 protein has one entry. In the table there are around 340,000 distinct CDR3 sequences, roughly 15% of which are singletons. This rearrangement joins TRBV15 to TRBJ2-5; TRBD1 is a possible D gene (6 bases). Material: peripheral blood. This receptor was taken from an adult man with Graves' ophthalmopathy. This CDR3 is CATSRTRTDQETQYF. CDR3 nucleotides: TGTGCCACCAGCAGAACTCGGACAGACCAAGAGACCCAGTACTTC.